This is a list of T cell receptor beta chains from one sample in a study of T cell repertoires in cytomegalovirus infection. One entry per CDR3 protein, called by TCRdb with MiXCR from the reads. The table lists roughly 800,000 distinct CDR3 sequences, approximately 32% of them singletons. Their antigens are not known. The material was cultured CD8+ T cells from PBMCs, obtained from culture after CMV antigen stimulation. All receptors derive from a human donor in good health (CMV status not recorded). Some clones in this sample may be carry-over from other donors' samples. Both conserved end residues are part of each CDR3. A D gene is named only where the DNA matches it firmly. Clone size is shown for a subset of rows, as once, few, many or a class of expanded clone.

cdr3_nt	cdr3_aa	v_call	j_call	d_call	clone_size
TGTGCCAGCAGCAAAGCGACAGGGCCGAGCACAGATACGCAGTATTTT	CASSKATGPSTDTQYF	TRBV5-6	TRBJ2-3	TRBD1	once
TGTGCCAGCTCCTACCCAGGAGAGGGGCCGGGGTCGAACACCGGGGAGCTGTTTTTT	CASSYPGEGPGSNTGELFF	TRBV6-6	TRBJ2-2	.	.
TGTGCCAGCAGCCGCCTTCAGGGCAGAGCTACGGATACGCAGTATTTT	CASSRLQGRATDTQYF	TRBV7-9	TRBJ2-3	.	many
TGTGCCAGCAGTTCCTCGGACAGGCCGAACACTGAAGCTTTCTTT	CASSSSDRPNTEAFF	TRBV27	TRBJ1-1	TRBD1	.
TGTGCCAGCAGCGGCATCACGGGAAACACTGAAGCTTTCTTT	CASSGITGNTEAFF	TRBV7-9	TRBJ1-1	.	.
TGTGCCAGCAGCTTAGCCCGGGACCCAAGACAGTGGCATCAGCCCCAGCATTTT	CASSLARDPRQWHQPQHF	TRBV7-2	TRBJ1-5	.	many
TGCGCCAGCAGGTCAAGAGGGGGGGACAGGGTACGGCTGAACACTGAAGCTTTCTTT	CASRSRGGDRVRLNTEAFF	TRBV4-1	TRBJ1-1	TRBD1	.
TGTGCCAGCAGTGATTGGGGGGCTAGGTACGAGCAGTACTTC	CASSDWGARYEQYF	TRBV6-1	TRBJ2-7	.	.
TGTGCCAGCAGGGCGCCGGGGACTGAAGCTTTCTTT	CASRAPGTEAFF	TRBV27	TRBJ1-1	.	.
TGTGCCAGCAGCTCTAGCGGGTCCCAGCATTTT	CASSSSGSQHF	TRBV7-9	TRBJ1-5	.	.
TGTGCCAGCAGCCAAGTCGGATTCGGCCTGAACACTGAAGCTTTCTTT	CASSQVGFGLNTEAFF	TRBV3-1	TRBJ1-1	.	.
TGTGCCAGCAGCCAGGATGGGATCTACACCGGGGAGCTGTTTTTT	CASSQDGIYTGELFF	TRBV14	TRBJ2-2	.	.
TGCGCCAGCAGCCAGGCTCCTGTCACCGGGGAGCTGTTTTTT	CASSQAPVTGELFF	TRBV4-1	TRBJ2-2	.	.
TGTGCCAGCAGCCCCAGGGTCGGAGGGCAGCCCCAGCATTTT	CASSPRVGGQPQHF	TRBV5-5	TRBJ1-5	.	few
TGCGCCAGCAGCCAAAAATCAGGGAATGAGCAGTTCTTC	CASSQKSGNEQFF	TRBV4-1	TRBJ2-1	.	.
TGTGCCAGCAGCGCCTCCGATAGCAATCAGCCCCAGCATTTT	CASSASDSNQPQHF	TRBV7-9	TRBJ1-5	.	few
TGTGCCAGCAGCCGGGCTTGGGATACGCAGTATTTT	CASSRAWDTQYF	TRBV3-1	TRBJ2-3	.	.
TGTGCCAGCAGCCACCAGCAGGGTGCGGGAAACACCATATATTTT	CASSHQQGAGNTIYF	TRBV6-6	TRBJ1-3	.	few
TGTGCCAGCAGTGACAGTACCCAAATTTACAATGAGCAGTTCTTC	CASSDSTQIYNEQFF	TRBV6-6	TRBJ2-1	.	few
TGTGCCAGCAGCTTAGAGCAGGGCTCTCCCCAGTTCTTC	CASSLEQGSPQFF	TRBV7-6	TRBJ2-1	.	.
TGTGCCAGCAGTGAAAACAGGGGGGAGGATGGCTACACCTTC	CASSENRGEDGYTF	TRBV6-1	TRBJ1-2	TRBD1	few
TGTGCCAGCACCGCAAAACGACAGGGCGATGAGCAGTTCTTC	CASTAKRQGDEQFF	TRBV6-2/TRBV6-3	TRBJ2-1	TRBD1	few
TGTGCCAGCATCCACCTAACAGGGAAACGGCAGTTCTTC	CASIHLTGKRQFF	TRBV7-9	TRBJ2-1	.	few
TGTGCCACCTCCTACCGGGATGTTAATTCACCCCTCCACTTT	CATSYRDVNSPLHF	TRBV6-2/TRBV6-3	TRBJ1-6	.	few
TGTGCCAGCAGTTACTCTGGCACAGACGGACCTTCGACCGAACTGTTTTTT	CASSYSGTDGPSTELFF	TRBV6-5	TRBJ1-4	.	.
TGTGCTAGCAGCCCGGGACAGGGCTATGAGCAGTTCTTC	CASSPGQGYEQFF	TRBV7-7	TRBJ2-1	TRBD1	many
TGTGCCAGCAGCTTAGCAGACAGGGCTAGCAATCAGCCCCAGCATTTT	CASSLADRASNQPQHF	TRBV7-8	TRBJ1-5	TRBD1	.
TGTGCCAGCAGCTTTCCAGACGGAAAGCAGTTCTTC	CASSFPDGKQFF	TRBV5-5	TRBJ2-1	.	many
TGCGCCAGCAGCTGGACAAGGGCCGAAGAGGCTTTCTTT	CASSWTRAEEAFF	TRBV5-1	TRBJ1-1	.	few
TGTGCCAGCAGTTTTGGAGCAGGGGAGAATGAGCAGTTCTTC	CASSFGAGENEQFF	TRBV12-3/TRBV12-4	TRBJ2-1	.	few
TGTGCCAGCAGTTACGAGGCGGGGGGAAACACCGGGGAGCTGTTTTTT	CASSYEAGGNTGELFF	TRBV6-5	TRBJ2-2	TRBD2	few
TGTGCCAGCAGGGTAGGACAGGGGATCACCGGGGAGCTGTTTTTT	CASRVGQGITGELFF	TRBV5-5	TRBJ2-2	TRBD1	.
TGTGCCAGCAGCCTCTACAGGATGAACACTGAAGCTTTCTTT	CASSLYRMNTEAFF	TRBV7-2	TRBJ1-1	.	many